The 14 T cell receptor beta chains reported below all come from one sample, sequenced in a study of regulatory T cells in long-lasting Graves disease. Time point here: newly diagnosed GD, antithyroid drugs for less than 3 months. PBMC RNA was the source of the TCR library. According to the study, TCR beta libraries were built with iRepertoire HTBI primers and CDR3-region Arm-PCR. TCRdb fed the multiplex PCR reads into MiXCR, producing one record per CDR3 protein. The data contain about 220,000 distinct CDR3 sequences, roughly a fifth of them singletons. This sample also belongs to another study, concerning T cells in Graves' hyperthyroidism and ophthalmopathy.

Sequencing used peripheral blood mononuclear cells (PBMCs), obtained at new diagnosis, from a patient treated with antithyroid drugs. The source of these receptors is a woman under 40 with Graves disease.

In this sample, this clonotype turned up many times. This rearrangement joins TRBV2 to TRBJ2-7; TRBD1 agrees at 11 bases. From germline, CDR1 is SNHLY and CDR2 FYNNEI. The CDR3 is 15 amino acids. The V segment lost 6 bases and the J segment 2 bases; nucleotides outside the gene matches: 6. CDR3 sequence reads: CASRRGQGGTYEQYF. The CDR3 bases are TGTGCCAGCAGGAGGGGACAGGGGGGGACCTACGAGCAGTACTTC.

The table lists this clonotype with many counts. This chain links TRBV9 with TRBJ2-1; 8 nucleotides match TRBD1. The CDR3 totals 18 residues. Germline V gene lookup returns CDR1 SGDLS and CDR2 YYNGEE. The V segment lost 0 bases and the J segment 4 bases; nucleotides outside the gene matches: 12. The CDR3 loop is CASSVGPRGQGEYNEQFF. As DNA, the CDR3 is TGTGCCAGCAGCGTAGGTCCGCGAGGACAGGGTGAATACAATGAGCAGTTCTTC. The whole variable domain, filled in from reference TRBV9 and TRBJ2-1, reads DSGVTQTPKHLITATGQRVTLRCSPRSGDLSVYWYQQSLDQGLQFLIQYYNGEERAKGNILERFSAQQFPDLHSELNLSSLELGDSALYFCASSVGPRGQGEYNEQFFGPGTRLTVL.

Many counts were recorded for this clonotype. The rearrangement links TRBV3-1 to TRBJ1-1, with D possibly TRBD1 on 6 matching bases. V shed 3 bases and J shed 2 bases, with 16 bases lying between them. The germline CDR1 and CDR2 sequences are LGHDT and YNNKEL (reference sequence). The CDR3 spans 16 residues. CDR3 protein: CASSQPDRNPNTEAFF. The CDR3 DNA reads TGTGCCAGCAGCCAGCCAGACAGGAACCCCAACACTGAAGCTTTCTTT.

This clonotype has a count of ten or more. The chain combines TRBV11-2 with TRBJ2-3; D unresolved. The V end was cut by 5 bases, the J end by 4 bases, with 10 bases between. CDR1 is SGHAT, CDR2 FQNNGV, per germline. This CDR3 has 13 residues. Written as DNA, the CDR3 is TGTGCCAGCAGCCTAAATTCAGCAGATACGCAGTATTTT. This codes for CASSLNSADTQYF. Variable domain in full (rest from reference TRBV11-2 and TRBJ2-3): EAGVAQSPRYKIIEKRQSVAFWCNPISGHATLYWYQQILGQGPKLLIQFQNNGVVDDSQLPKDRFSAERLKGVDSTLKIQPAKLEDSAVYLCASSLNSADTQYFGPGTRLTVL.

The sample holds many counts of this clonotype. The J gene is TRBJ2-5, the V gene TRBV18; perhaps TRBD1 as D (5 bases). The V gene lost 5 bases and the J gene lost 4 bases, with 8 bases spanning the gap. Germline V gives CDR1 KGHSH, CDR2 LQKENI. The CDR3 has 12 residues. CDR3 sequence: CASSGAGETQYF. DNA for the CDR3: TGTGCCAGCTCAGGGGCCGGAGAGACCCAGTACTTC. The complete variable domain, with remaining parts taken from reference TRBV18 and TRBJ2-5, reads NAGVMQNPRHLVRRRGQEARLRCSPMKGHSHVYWYRQLPEEGLKFMVYLQKENIIDESGMPKERFSAEFPKEGPSILRIQQVVRGDSAAYFCASSGAGETQYFGPGTRLLVL.

The table lists this clonotype with a few counts. An end of the junction does not agree with germline; a read error may underlie this. This chain uses TRBV5-5 with TRBJ1-5; D is perhaps TRBD1 (6 bases). This CDR3 contains 17 residues. CDR1 SGHKS and CDR2 YYEKEE come from the germline V gene (reference sequence). The DNA of the CDR3 is TGTGCCAGCAGCTTGTCTTACGGGGGGGGGGGCAATCAGCCCCAACATTTT. It encodes CASSLSYGGGGNQPQHF.

There are a few counts of this clonotype. This sequence joins TRBV20-1 and TRBJ2-1; 12 nucleotides line up with TRBD2. Germline CDR1 DFQATT, CDR2 SNEGSKA (reference sequence). The CDR3 has 15 amino acids. Trimming removed 3 bases from V and 9 bases from J; junction bases left unmatched: 9. The CDR3 loop reads CSASSSGRGVSEQFF. DNA for the CDR3: TGCAGTGCTAGCTCTAGCGGGAGGGGGGTGAGTGAGCAGTTCTTC.

This clonotype has ten or more counts. The J gene is TRBJ2-1, the V gene TRBV6-1; D remains unclear. CDR1 MNHNS and CDR2 SASEGT come from the germline V gene. The CDR3 is made up of 12 amino acids. V dropped 0 bases and J dropped 15 bases, with 12 bases sitting between them. CDR3 nucleotide sequence: TGTGCCAGCAGTGAAGCGCGTCCCTCCGCGTTCTTC. Protein: CASSEARPSAFF.

In its sample, this clonotype was seen a few times. The chain joins TRBV7-8 to TRBJ2-7, with a tentative D call TRBD1 (5 bases). Trimming took 3 bases from V and 3 from J, leaving 12 bases between them. Germline assignment: CDR1 SGHVS and CDR2 FQNEAQ. The CDR3 covers 14 residues. CDR3 coding DNA: TGTGCCAGCAGCTTGGGGCAGTTCCTCTACGAGCAGTACTTC. It encodes CASSLGQFLYEQYF. Full variable domain (remainder filled in from reference TRBV7-8 and TRBJ2-7): GAGVSQSPRYKVAKRGQDVALRCDPISGHVSLFWYQQALGQGPEFLTYFQNEAQLDKSGLPSDRFFAERPEGSVSTLKIQRTQQEDSAVYLCASSLGQFLYEQYFGPGTRLTVT.

V and J are TRBV30 and TRBJ1-6, with TRBD1 identical over 8 bases. The ends lost 7 bases at V and 6 bases at J; junction bases unmatched: 11. The CDR3 loop spans 15 amino acids. Germline loops: CDR1 GTSNPN, CDR2 SVGIG (reference sequence). CDR3 in amino acids: CAYEAGGISNSPLHF. CDR3 bases: TGTGCCTACGAGGCAGGGGGCATTAGTAATTCACCCCTCCACTTT.

This clonotype was recorded at least ten times. The chain has TRBV11-2 and TRBJ2-5; D ambiguous. Trimming cost V 4 bases and J 5 bases, with 14 bases left between them. In germline, CDR1 is SGHAT, CDR2 FQNNGV. The CDR3 runs 14 residues. CDR3 residues: CASSSPDTRETQYF. CDR3 DNA: TGTGCCAGCAGCTCCCCCGACACCCGGGAGACCCAGTACTTC.

This clonotype was detected ten times or more. This chain connects TRBV20-1 to TRBJ1-2, with D possibly TRBD1 on 6 matching bases. With 5 bases removed from V and 3 bases from J, the gap between germline ends came to 16 bases. The CDR3 is 14 amino acids. Germline values: CDR1 DFQATT, CDR2 SNEGSKA (reference sequence). This CDR3 is CSAEGWNRDYGYTF. CDR3 DNA: TGCAGTGCTGAGGGGTGGAACAGGGACTATGGCTACACCTTC.

The chain recombines TRBV12-3 or TRBV12-4 with TRBJ2-1; TRBD2 aligns across 7 bases. V shed 5 bases and J 6 bases; nucleotides not matched to a gene: 4. The CDR3 contains 13 residues. The CDR3: CASSLPSGNEQFF. The CDR3 region has the DNA TGTGCCAGCAGTCTCCCTAGCGGCAATGAGCAGTTCTTC.

This clonotype was observed a few times. V usage is TRBV20-1 and J usage is TRBJ2-3; D possibly corresponds to TRBD1 (6 bases). The CDR3 spans 17 residues. V dropped 4 bases and J dropped 3 bases, with 23 bases sitting between them. The germline V gene encodes CDR1 DFQATT and CDR2 SNEGSKA (reference sequence). The CDR3 nucleotides read TGCAGTGCTACAAGAGACGCTAGAGGACAGTTAACAGATACGCAGTATTTT. Protein product: CSATRDARGQLTDTQYF.